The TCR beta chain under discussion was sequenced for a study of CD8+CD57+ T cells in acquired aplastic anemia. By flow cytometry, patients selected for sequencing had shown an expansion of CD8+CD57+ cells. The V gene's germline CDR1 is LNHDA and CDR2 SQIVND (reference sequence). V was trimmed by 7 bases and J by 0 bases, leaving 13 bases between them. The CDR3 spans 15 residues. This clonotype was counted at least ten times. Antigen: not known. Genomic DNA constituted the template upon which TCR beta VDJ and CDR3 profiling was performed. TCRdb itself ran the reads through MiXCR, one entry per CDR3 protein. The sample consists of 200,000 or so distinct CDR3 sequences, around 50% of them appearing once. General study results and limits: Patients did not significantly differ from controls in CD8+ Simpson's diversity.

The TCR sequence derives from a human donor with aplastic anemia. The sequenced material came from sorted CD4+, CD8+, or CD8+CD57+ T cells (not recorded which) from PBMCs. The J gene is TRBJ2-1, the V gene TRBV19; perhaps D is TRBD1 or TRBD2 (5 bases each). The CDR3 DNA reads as TGTGCCAGTAAAGGGACGGCCGGCTCCTACAATGAGCAGTTCTTC. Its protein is CASKGTAGSYNEQFF.